The clone carrying this T cell receptor (beta chain) was recorded many times. Its antigen is unidentified. A junction end diverges from the germline sequence, so it may reflect a read error. The data originate from a study of identical twins. TCRdb re-derived calls from the 5' RACE reads in MiXCR, one entry per CDR3 protein. The repertoire holds roughly 230,000 distinct CDR3 sequences, with about 8% as singletons. Study findings and constraints: Out-of-frame alpha sequences common to twins were enriched for low generation probability.

Germline CDR1 is SGHRS and CDR2 is YFSETQ. This CDR3 has 13 amino acids. Separately, the same data were catalogued under a study of yellow fever vaccine responses in identical twins.

This chain joins TRBV5-1 and TRBJ2-7; D ambiguous. The sequence was obtained from a woman between 18 and 30 years old in good health. Sample: CD8+ T cells sorted from blood. CDR3 region: CASSLENSYEQYF. The CDR3 region has the DNA TGTGCCAGCAGCTTAGAGAACTCCTACGAGCAGTACTTC.